Below are 17 T cell receptor beta chains sequenced from a single sample in a study of blood T cell repertoires in COVID-19. Profiling relied on immunoSEQ multiplex PCR, and the TCRdb table lists in-frame clones only, not all of them. Of tens of thousands of clones in the sample, 65% to 85% were seen once. Sequenced input: peripheral blood. The receptor set was obtained from a man aged 30-40 years with COVID-19, enrolled during active disease.

This clone was seen only a few times. The V call is TRBV19, the J call TRBJ2-5; 7 nucleotides match TRBD1. CDR3 length equals 13 residues. Germline loops: CDR1 LNHDA, CDR2 SQIVND (reference sequence). With V trimmed by 5 bases and J by 2 bases, 2 bases remained unmatched. The CDR3 loop is CASSPGQQETQYF. As DNA, the CDR3 is TGTGCCAGTAGTCCGGGACAGCAAGAGACCCAGTACTTC.

J is TRBJ2-3 and V is TRBV2; D is unresolved. With 5 bases removed from V and 4 bases from J, the gap between germline ends came to 7 bases. The CDR3 runs 12 residues. Germline CDR1 SNHLY, CDR2 FYNNEI. The DNA for the CDR3 is TGTGCCAGCAGTAAAGACTCAGATACGCAGTATTTT. Residues: CASSKDSDTQYF.

The rearrangement joins TRBV11-3 to TRBJ2-5; 7 nucleotides agree with TRBD1. The CDR3 runs 14 residues. The junction had 3 bases not matched to a gene; V was cut back by 2 bases and J by 3 bases. The germline gives CDR1 SGHNT, CDR2 YENEEA. In DNA form, the CDR3 reads TGTGCCAGCAGCTTATTCGGGACAGAAGAGACCCAGTACTTC. It encodes CASSLFGTEETQYF.

The V and J genes are TRBV11-3 and TRBJ1-1; D remains unclear. The germline V gene has CDR1 SGHNT and CDR2 YENEEA. Trimming stripped 5 bases from V and 11 bases from J, with 15 bases between. The length of the CDR3 is 12 residues. The CDR3 DNA follows: TGTGCCAGCAGCAGTGGAGGGTTGGAGGCTTTCTTT. It translates to CASSSGGLEAFF.

The V gene is TRBV18, the J gene TRBJ1-2, with 7 positions matching TRBD1. Germline V gives CDR1 KGHSH, CDR2 LQKENI. V shed 3 bases, J shed 2 bases, and the junction held 3 bases outside the gene matches. The CDR3 loop spans 14 amino acids. The CDR3 protein is CASSPTTGNYGYTF. Here the CDR3 DNA reads TGTGCCAGCTCACCGACGACAGGGAACTATGGCTACACCTTC.

The chain carries TRBV29-1 and TRBJ1-1; 8 bases align to TRBD1. Germline V gives CDR1 SQVTM, CDR2 ANQGSEA. Losses at the gene ends were 7 bases for V and 5 bases for J; bases not matched to a gene: 12. The CDR3 length is 14 residues. The CDR3 region is CSGADRGPGTEAFF. DNA of the CDR3: TGCAGCGGAGCCGACAGGGGTCCGGGGACTGAAGCTTTCTTT.

This sequence joins TRBV4-1 and TRBJ2-5, with 10 bases matching TRBD2. CDR1 is MGHRA and CDR2 is YSYEKL in the germline V gene. V dropped 4 bases and J dropped 4; count of bases not matched to a gene: 6. The CDR3 spans 15 residues. The CDR3 region is CASSLFLAGGETQYF. The CDR3 DNA reads TGCGCCAGCAGCCTATTTTTAGCGGGAGGAGAGACCCAGTACTTC.

This clone was detected a few times. J is TRBJ2-7 and V is TRBV6-5, with TRBD1 as a possible D gene (6 bases). Germline V gene lookup returns CDR1 MNHEY and CDR2 SVGAGI. The CDR3 totals 13 residues. V was shortened by 6 bases and J by 9 bases, with 18 bases between the two germline ends. In nucleotides, the CDR3 is TGTGCCAGCAGGCTGAACCGACAACAGGGGCAGTACTTC. Its protein is CASRLNRQQGQYF.

The V and J genes are TRBV2 and TRBJ2-1; perhaps TRBD1 as D (5 bases). The CDR3 spans 13 residues. Germline V gene sequence: CDR1 SNHLY, CDR2 FYNNEI. Between the trimmed V and J ends, which lost 8 bases and 3 bases, there was a span of 11 bases. CDR3 DNA: TGTGCCAGCGACAGAAACTTCTACAATGAGCAGTTCTTC. Its protein is CASDRNFYNEQFF.

The genes are TRBV2 and TRBJ2-2, with D possibly matching TRBD1 (5 bases). The CDR3 is 15 amino acids. The V gene lost 2 bases and the J gene lost 0 bases, with 7 bases spanning the gap. Germline V CDR1 and CDR2: SNHLY, FYNNEI. The CDR3 spells CASSERGTNTGELFF. CDR3 in DNA: TGTGCCAGCAGTGAAAGGGGTACGAACACCGGGGAGCTGTTTTTT. Combining the CDR3 with reference TRBV2 and TRBJ2-2 gives the whole variable domain EPEVTQTPSHQVTQMGQEVILRCVPISNHLYFYWYRQILGQKVEFLVSFYNNEISEKSEIFDDQFSVERPDGSNFTLKIRSTKLEDSAMYFCASSERGTNTGELFFGEGSRLTVL.

The rearrangement uses TRBV19 and TRBJ1-1; 8 nucleotides agree with TRBD1. The CDR3 contains 15 residues. The germline gives CDR1 LNHDA, CDR2 SQIVND (reference sequence). J lost 4 bases, V lost 5 bases, and 9 bases had no gene match. This CDR3 reads CASSPWTGRVTEAFF. The DNA of the CDR3 is TGTGCCAGTAGTCCATGGACAGGGCGTGTCACTGAAGCTTTCTTT.

The J gene is TRBJ1-1, the V gene TRBV29-1; 7 bases are shared with TRBD1. This CDR3 spans 14 amino acids. The germline gives CDR1 SQVTM, CDR2 ANQGSEA. V shed 6 bases, J shed 2 bases, and the junction held 9 bases outside the gene matches. The chain's CDR3 is CSVTGMWGNTEAFF. CDR3 nucleotide sequence: TGCAGCGTGACAGGGATGTGGGGAAACACTGAAGCTTTCTTT.

The chain carries TRBV12-3 or TRBV12-4 and TRBJ1-1; no definite D call. The CDR3 loop spans 12 amino acids. Trimming left V 3 bases short and J 9 bases short, with 11 bases between. For the CDR3, the DNA is TGTGCCAGCAGTTTGTCGGCGGGGAAAGCTTTCTTT. Amino acid sequence: CASSLSAGKAFF.

The chain uses TRBV25-1 and TRBJ2-7, with D hard to call. Germline assignment: CDR1 MGHDK and CDR2 SYGVNS. The V end lost 1 base, the J end lost 7 bases, and 17 bases lay between the germline ends. This CDR3 has 15 amino acids. The CDR3 nucleotides read TGTGCCAGCAGTGAATTTGAACAGAACCTCTGGGAGCAGTACTTC. This sequence encodes CASSEFEQNLWEQYF.

In its sample, this clone was seen once. V and J are TRBV19 and TRBJ1-3; D call uncertain. From germline, CDR1 is LNHDA and CDR2 SQIVND (reference sequence). Trimming removed 0 bases at V and 0 bases at J, with 6 bases between. CDR3 length equals 15 residues. The CDR3 here is CASSIDGSSGNTIYF. CDR3 in DNA: TGTGCCAGTAGTATAGATGGTAGCTCTGGAAACACCATATATTTT.

The J gene is TRBJ1-6, the V gene TRBV28; D uncertain. CDR1 is MDHEN, CDR2 SYDVKM, per germline. V was shortened by 2 bases and J by 10 bases, with 15 bases between the two germline ends. The length of the CDR3 is 15 residues. The CDR3 DNA is TGTGCCAGCAGTTTAGATGATGCAGTTTGGTCACCCCTCCACTTT. As protein: CASSLDDAVWSPLHF.

This chain links TRBV24-1 with TRBJ1-2, with 8 nucleotides matching TRBD1. Trimming removed 3 bases from V and 2 bases from J; junction bases left unmatched: 4. The CDR3 is made up of 15 amino acids. CDR1 is KGHDR, CDR2 SFDVKD, per germline. CDR3 in DNA: TGTGCCACCAGTGATCGGACAGGGCCCAACTATGGCTACACCTTC. It translates to CATSDRTGPNYGYTF.